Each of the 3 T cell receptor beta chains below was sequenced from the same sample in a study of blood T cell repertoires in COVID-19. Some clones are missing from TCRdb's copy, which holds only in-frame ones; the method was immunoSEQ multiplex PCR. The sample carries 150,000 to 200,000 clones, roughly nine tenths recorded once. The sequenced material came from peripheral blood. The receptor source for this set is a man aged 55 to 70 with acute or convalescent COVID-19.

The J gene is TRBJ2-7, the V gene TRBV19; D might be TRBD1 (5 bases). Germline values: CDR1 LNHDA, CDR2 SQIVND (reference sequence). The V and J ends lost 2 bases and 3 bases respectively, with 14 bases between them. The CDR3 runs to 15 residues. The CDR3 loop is CASSIRAGFSYEQYF. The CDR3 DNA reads TGTGCCAGTAGTATACGGGCAGGGTTTAGCTACGAGCAGTACTTC.

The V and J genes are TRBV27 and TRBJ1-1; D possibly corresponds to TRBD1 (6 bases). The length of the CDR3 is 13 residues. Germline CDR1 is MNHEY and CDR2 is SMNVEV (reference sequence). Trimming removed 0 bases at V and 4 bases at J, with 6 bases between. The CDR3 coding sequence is TGTGCCAGCAGTTTATCAGGGGGCACTGAAGCTTTCTTT. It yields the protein CASSLSGGTEAFF.

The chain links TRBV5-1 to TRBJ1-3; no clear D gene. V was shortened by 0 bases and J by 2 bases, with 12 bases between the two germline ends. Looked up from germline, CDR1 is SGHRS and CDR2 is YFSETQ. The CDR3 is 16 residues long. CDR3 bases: TGCGCCAGCAGCTTGGCCGGCGGGCAACCTGGAAACACCATATATTTT. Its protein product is CASSLAGGQPGNTIYF.